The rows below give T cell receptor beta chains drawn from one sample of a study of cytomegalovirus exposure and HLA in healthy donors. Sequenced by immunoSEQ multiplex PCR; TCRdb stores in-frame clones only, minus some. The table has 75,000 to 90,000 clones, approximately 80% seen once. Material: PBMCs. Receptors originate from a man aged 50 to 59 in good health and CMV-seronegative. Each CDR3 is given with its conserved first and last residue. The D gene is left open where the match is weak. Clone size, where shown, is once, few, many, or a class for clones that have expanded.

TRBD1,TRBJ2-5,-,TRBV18,TGTGCCAGCTCACTTCGACAGGGGGAGACCCAGTACTTC,CASSLRQGETQYF
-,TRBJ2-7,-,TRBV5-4,TGTGCCACCCAGAAACGAGACAGCCTATCCTACGAGCAGTACTTC,CATQKRDSLSYEQYF
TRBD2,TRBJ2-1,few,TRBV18,TGTGCCAGCTCGCGGGGGAGCTCCTACAATGAGCAGTTCTTC,CASSRGSSYNEQFF
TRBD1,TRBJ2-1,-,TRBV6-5,TGTGCCAGCAGCTCCGGGACAGGGAGATACAATGAGCAGTTCTTC,CASSSGTGRYNEQFF
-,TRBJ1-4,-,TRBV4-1,TGCGCCAGCAGCCAAGGGCTGACGGGTGAAAAACTGTTTTTT,CASSQGLTGEKLFF
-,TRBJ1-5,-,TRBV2,TGTGCCAGCAGGGGACACAGGACGGATCAGCCCCAGCATTTT,CASRGHRTDQPQHF
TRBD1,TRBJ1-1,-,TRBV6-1,TGTGCCAGCAGTGAAGGTCGGACAGGGCGCACTGAAGCTTTCTTT,CASSEGRTGRTEAFF
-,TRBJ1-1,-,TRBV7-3,TGTGCCAGCAGCTTAGTGGGGGGACTCATGAACACTGAAGCTTTCTTT,CASSLVGGLMNTEAFF
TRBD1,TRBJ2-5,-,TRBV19,TGTGCCAGTAGTAAACAGGGGGGAGAGACCCAGTACTTC,CASSKQGGETQYF
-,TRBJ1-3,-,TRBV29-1,TGCAGCGTTGAACAGGGGAATGGAAACACCATATATTTT,CSVEQGNGNTIYF
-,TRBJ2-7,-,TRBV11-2,TGTGCCAGCAGCTTAGGGGCCACCTACGAGCAGTACTTC,CASSLGATYEQYF
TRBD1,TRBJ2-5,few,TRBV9,TGTGCCAGCAGCGCGCCGACAGGGGGAGGAGAGACCCAGTACTTC,CASSAPTGGGETQYF
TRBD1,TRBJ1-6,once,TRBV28,TGTGCCAGCAGTTTTTGGACAGGAGGCAATTCACCCCTCCACTTT,CASSFWTGGNSPLHF
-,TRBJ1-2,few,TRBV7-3,TGTGCCAGCAGCTTAGAGAAGAACTATGGCTACACCTTC,CASSLEKNYGYTF
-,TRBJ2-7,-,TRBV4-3,TGCGCCAGCAGCCGTGAACAGGGCCGAGAGCAGTACTTC,CASSREQGREQYF
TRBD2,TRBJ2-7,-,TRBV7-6,TGTGCCAGCAGCTTAGCTGGGTCTAGCGGGAGCCCCTACGAGCAGTACTTC,CASSLAGSSGSPYEQYF
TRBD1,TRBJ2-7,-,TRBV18,TGTGCCAGCTCGAAAGGACAGGTGGGGTCCTACGAGCAGTACTTC,CASSKGQVGSYEQYF
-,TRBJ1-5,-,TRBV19,TGTGCCAGTAGTATGGGGGCTAGTCAGCCCCAGCATTTT,CASSMGASQPQHF
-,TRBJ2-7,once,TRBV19,TGTGCCAGTAGTATAGGTGGAGGGGACCTCTACGAGCAGTACTTC,CASSIGGGDLYEQYF
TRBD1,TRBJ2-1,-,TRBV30,TGTGCCTGGGGACAGGCCAATGAGCAGTTCTTC,CAWGQANEQFF
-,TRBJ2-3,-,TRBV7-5,TGTGTCAGAAGCTTGCCGACTAGCGGGGGGGTTAATTTCACAGATACGCAGTATTTT,CVRSLPTSGGVNFTDTQYF
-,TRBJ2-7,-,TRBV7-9,TGTGCCAGCAGCTTAGTCAGGGGTCAATCCTACGAGCAGTACTTC,CASSLVRGQSYEQYF
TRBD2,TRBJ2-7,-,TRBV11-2,TGTGCCAGCAGCTTTTTGCGGGGGGGAATTCACGAGCAGTACTTC,CASSFLRGGIHEQYF
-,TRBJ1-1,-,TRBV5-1,TGCGCCAGCAGCCCGAACCCGGGGGGTGAAGCTTTCTTT,CASSPNPGGEAFF
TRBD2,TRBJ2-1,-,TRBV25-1,TGTGCCAGCAGTGATCAGCGGGGCGGTGAGCAGTTCTTC,CASSDQRGGEQFF
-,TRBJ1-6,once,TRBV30,TGTGCCTGGAGTGTCAAGGGGCAGGGAAGGTATAATTCACCCCTCCACTTT,CAWSVKGQGRYNSPLHF
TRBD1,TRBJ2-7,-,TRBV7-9,TGTTCCAGCAGCTGGGGGACAGCTTCCTACGAGCAGTACTTC,CSSSWGTASYEQYF
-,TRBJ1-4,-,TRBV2,TGTGCCAGCAGATTATTTTCTAGAACAACTAATGAAAAACTGTTTTTT,CASRLFSRTTNEKLFF
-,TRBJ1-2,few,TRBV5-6,TGTGCCAGCAGCCCTCATGGAGACTATGGCTACACCTTC,CASSPHGDYGYTF
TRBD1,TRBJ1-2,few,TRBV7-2,TGTGCCAGCAGCATCGCGCCGGACAGGGCTGGCTACACCTTC,CASSIAPDRAGYTF
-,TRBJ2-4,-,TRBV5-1,TGCGCCAGCAGACCGACTGCCAGTCTAGCCAAAAACATTCAGTACTTC,CASRPTASLAKNIQYF
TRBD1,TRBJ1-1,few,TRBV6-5,TGTGCCAGCAGTGAGGACAGGATCACTGAAGCTTTCTTT,CASSEDRITEAFF
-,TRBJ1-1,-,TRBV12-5,TGTGCTAGTGGCATAGCTGTGAACACTGAAGCTTTCTTT,CASGIAVNTEAFF
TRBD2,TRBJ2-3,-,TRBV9,TGTGCCAGCAGCCTCACCGGGATAGCGGGGGCCGATACGCAGTATTTT,CASSLTGIAGADTQYF
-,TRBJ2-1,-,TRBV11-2,TGTGCCAGCAACCTAAAGCCGGACTACAAAGGCAATGAGCAGTTCTTC,CASNLKPDYKGNEQFF
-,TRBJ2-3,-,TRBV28,TGTGCCATCAGGCCAAGCAGGGGGGATCTCACAGATACGCAGTATTTT,CAIRPSRGDLTDTQYF
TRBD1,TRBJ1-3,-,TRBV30,TGTGCCTGGAGTGCACAGGGGAAAGCTGGAAACACCATATATTTT,CAWSAQGKAGNTIYF
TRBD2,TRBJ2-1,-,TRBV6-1,TGTGCCAGCAGGTCAGCGGGAATCAGAAATGAGCAGTTCTTC,CASRSAGIRNEQFF
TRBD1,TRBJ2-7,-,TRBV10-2,TGCGCCAGCAGCCCCTCGACAGGGGTCGAGCAGTACTTC,CASSPSTGVEQYF
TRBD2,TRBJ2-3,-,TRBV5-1,TGCGCCAGCAGCAACGAATCCCCTAGCGGGGGGACACATACGCAGTATTTT,CASSNESPSGGTHTQYF
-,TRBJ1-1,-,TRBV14,TGTGCCAGCAGCCAAGACTGGGGGCAGGGGAACACTGAAGCTTTCTTT,CASSQDWGQGNTEAFF
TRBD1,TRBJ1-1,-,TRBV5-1,TGCGCCAGCAGCTGGGACAGTGGAAACACTGAAGCTTTCTTT,CASSWDSGNTEAFF
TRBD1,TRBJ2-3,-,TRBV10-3,TGTGCCATCAGTGAGTCCGGGACAGGGGCGGCAGATACGCAGTATTTT,CAISESGTGAADTQYF
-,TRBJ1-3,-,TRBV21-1,TGTGCCAGCAGCGACCGGGACAGGGGGATTAGGTCTGGAAACACCATATATTTT,CASSDRDRGIRSGNTIYF
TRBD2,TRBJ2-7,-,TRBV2,TGTGCCAGCAAGACCGGGACTAGCGGCTACGAGCAGTACTTC,CASKTGTSGYEQYF
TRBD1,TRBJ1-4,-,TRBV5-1,TGCGCCAGCAGCTCCACAGGGGACGTTCTCCTCAATGAAAAACTGTTTTTT,CASSSTGDVLLNEKLFF
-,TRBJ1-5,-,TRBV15,TGTGCCACCAGCAGAGATGGCGGGACGGAACGAGTTTGGCCCCAGCACTTT,CATSRDGGTERVWPQHF
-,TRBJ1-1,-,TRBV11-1,TGTGCCAGCAGCATATCTGATGAGAGGGCTGAAGCTTTCTTT,CASSISDERAEAFF